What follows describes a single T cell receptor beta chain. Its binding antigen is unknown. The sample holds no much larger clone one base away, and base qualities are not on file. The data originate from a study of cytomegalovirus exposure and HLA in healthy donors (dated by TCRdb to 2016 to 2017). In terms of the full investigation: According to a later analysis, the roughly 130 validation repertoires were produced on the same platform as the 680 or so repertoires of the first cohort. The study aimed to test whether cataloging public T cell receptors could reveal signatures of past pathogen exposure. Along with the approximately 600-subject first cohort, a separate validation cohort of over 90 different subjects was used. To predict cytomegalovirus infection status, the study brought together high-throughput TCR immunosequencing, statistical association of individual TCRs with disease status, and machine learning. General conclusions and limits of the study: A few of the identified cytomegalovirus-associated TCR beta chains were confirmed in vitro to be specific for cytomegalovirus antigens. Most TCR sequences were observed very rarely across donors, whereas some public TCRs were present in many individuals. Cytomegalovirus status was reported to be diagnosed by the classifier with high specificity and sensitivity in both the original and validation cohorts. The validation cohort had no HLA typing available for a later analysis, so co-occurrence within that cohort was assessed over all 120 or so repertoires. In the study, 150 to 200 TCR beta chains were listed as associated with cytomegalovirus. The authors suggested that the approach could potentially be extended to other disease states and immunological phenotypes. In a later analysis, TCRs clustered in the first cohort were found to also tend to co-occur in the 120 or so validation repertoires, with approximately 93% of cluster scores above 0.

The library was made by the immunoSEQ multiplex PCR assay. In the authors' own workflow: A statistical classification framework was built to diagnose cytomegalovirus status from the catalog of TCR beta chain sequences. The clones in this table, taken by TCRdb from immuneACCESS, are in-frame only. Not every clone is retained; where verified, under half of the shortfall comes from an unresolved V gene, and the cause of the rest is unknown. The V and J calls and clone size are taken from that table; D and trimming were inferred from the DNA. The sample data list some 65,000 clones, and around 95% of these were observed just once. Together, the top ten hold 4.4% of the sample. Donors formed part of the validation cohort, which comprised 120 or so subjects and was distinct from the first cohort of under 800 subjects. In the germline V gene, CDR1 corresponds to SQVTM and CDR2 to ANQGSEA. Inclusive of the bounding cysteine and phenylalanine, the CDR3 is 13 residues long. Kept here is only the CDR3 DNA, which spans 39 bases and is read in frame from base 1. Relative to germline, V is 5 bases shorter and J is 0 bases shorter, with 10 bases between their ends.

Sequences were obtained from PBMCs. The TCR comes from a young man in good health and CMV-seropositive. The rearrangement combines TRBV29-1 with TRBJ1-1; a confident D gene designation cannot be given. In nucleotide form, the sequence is TGCAGCGTTAGAACAAAGATGAACACTGAAGCTTTCTTT. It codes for CSVRTKMNTEAFF. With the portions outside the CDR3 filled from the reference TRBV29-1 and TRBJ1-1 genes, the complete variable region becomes SAVISQKPSRDICQRGTSLTIQCQVDSQVTMMFWYRQQPGQSLTLIATANQGSEATYESGFVIDKFPISRPNLTFSTLTVSNMSPEDSSIYLCSVRTKMNTEAFFGQGTRLTVV.